The 4 T cell receptor beta chains presented below share a single source sample, sequenced in a study of beta chain features in type 1 diabetes. These receptors have no known antigen. Study outcomes and limitations: In all four CD4+ subsets, TCRB CDR3 length was significantly, moderately reduced in type 1 diabetes.

Expressed TCRB transcripts were sequenced after all isolated RNA was converted to cDNA. Generated by immunoSEQ multiplex PCR, the TCRdb table keeps only in-frame clones and is missing some. The sample lists over 300,000 clones, around 9% occurring once. The sequencing input was central memory CD4+ T cells from blood. The receptor set was obtained from a man younger than 45 with type 1 diabetes.

V is TRBV7-8 and J is TRBJ1-2; tentative D call: TRBD1 (5 bases). The CDR3 has 15 residues. Trimming shortened V by 3 bases and J by 7 bases, and 18 bases separated the two germline ends. Per germline, CDR1 SGHVS and CDR2 FQNEAQ. The CDR3 region has the DNA TGTGCCAGCAGCTTGATGAAAGGGGCCCTTGGTGGCTACACCTTC. It is translated as CASSLMKGALGGYTF.

This clone turned up a few times. The genes are TRBV4-3 and TRBJ1-2; 7 positions match TRBD1. The CDR3 length is 15 residues. Trimming at V came to 4 bases and at J to 3 bases, leaving 8 bases not matched to a gene. The germline V gene has CDR1 LGHNA and CDR2 YSLEER. CDR3 sequence reads: CASSRTGAVYYGYTF. CDR3 coding DNA: TGCGCCAGCAGCCGAACAGGGGCCGTGTACTATGGCTACACCTTC.

This clone occurred a few times. This chain connects TRBV2 to TRBJ1-1; tentatively, D is TRBD1 (5 bases). Germline V gene data show CDR1 as SNHLY and CDR2 as FYNNEI. This CDR3 is built from 17 residues. Trimming cost V 6 bases and J 6 bases, with 26 bases left between them. CDR3 region: CASSPKGTVTRVAEAFF. CDR3 nucleotide sequence: TGTGCCAGCAGCCCAAAAGGGACTGTAACGAGGGTCGCTGAAGCTTTCTTT.

The chain combines TRBV7-2 with TRBJ2-3; D remains unclear. This CDR3 spans 16 amino acids. Germline V gene lookup returns CDR1 SGHTA and CDR2 FQGNSA. The germline V and J ends were trimmed by 1 base and 0 bases, with 11 bases remaining between them. Here the CDR3 DNA reads TGTGCCAGCAGCTTAGGGGTAGCTGTAAGCACAGATACGCAGTATTTT. Translation gives CASSLGVAVSTDTQYF.